This T cell receptor beta chain was recorded in a study of blood T cell repertoires in COVID-19. About the study: Samples taken during acute and convalescent COVID-19 were collected in the United States, Italy and Spain. T cells, B-cell-depleted T cells, or PBMCs provided the cDNA or gDNA that served as material.

This clone was counted only a few times. Original handling: Amplification of reference gene primers was used by the study to estimate nucleated cell counts. Some clones are missing from TCRdb's copy, which holds only in-frame ones; the method was immunoSEQ multiplex PCR. V and J calls plus clone size are reproduced from that table; the DNA served to infer D and trimming. Of about 68,000 clones in the sample, approximately 88% are singletons; the top ten hold roughly 2.3%. Germline V gives CDR1 LGHNA, CDR2 YSLEER. The CDR3 totals 19 residues. Trimming removed 0 bases from V and 0 bases from J, with 15 bases in between.

The chain uses TRBV4-3 and TRBJ1-6; D is unresolved. The sequenced sample consisted of peripheral blood. The receptor was derived from a human donor in a cohort sampled during active COVID-19. DNA of the CDR3: TGCGCCAGCAGCCAAGATCTGATCGGAAGGAGCTCCTATAATTCACCCCTCCACTTT. Translating gives CASSQDLIGRSSYNSPLHF.